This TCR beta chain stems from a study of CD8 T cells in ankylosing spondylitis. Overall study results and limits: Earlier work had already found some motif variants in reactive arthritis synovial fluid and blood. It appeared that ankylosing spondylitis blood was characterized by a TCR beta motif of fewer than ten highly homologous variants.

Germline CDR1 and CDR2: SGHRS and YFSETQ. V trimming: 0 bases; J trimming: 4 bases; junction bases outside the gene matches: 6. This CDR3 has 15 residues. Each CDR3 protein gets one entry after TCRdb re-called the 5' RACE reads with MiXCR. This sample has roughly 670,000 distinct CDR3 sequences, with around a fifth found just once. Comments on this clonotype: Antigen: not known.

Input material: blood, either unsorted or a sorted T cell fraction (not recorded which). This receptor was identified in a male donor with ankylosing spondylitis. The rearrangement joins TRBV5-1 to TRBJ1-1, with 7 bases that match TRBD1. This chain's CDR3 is CASSLDRGPGTEAFF. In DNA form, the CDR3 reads TGCGCCAGCAGCTTGGACAGGGGACCGGGCACTGAAGCTTTCTTT.